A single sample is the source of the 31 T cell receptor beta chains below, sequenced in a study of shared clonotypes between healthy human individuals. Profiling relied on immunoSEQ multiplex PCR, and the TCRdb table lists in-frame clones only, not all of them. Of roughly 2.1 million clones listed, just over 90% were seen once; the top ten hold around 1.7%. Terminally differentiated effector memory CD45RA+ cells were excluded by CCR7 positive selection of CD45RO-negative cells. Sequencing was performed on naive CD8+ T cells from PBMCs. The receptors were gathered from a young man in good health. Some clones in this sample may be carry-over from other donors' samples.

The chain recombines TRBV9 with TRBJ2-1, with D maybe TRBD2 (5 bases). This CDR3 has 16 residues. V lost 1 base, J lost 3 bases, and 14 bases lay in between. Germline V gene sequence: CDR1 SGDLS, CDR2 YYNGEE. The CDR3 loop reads CASSVFTSGRYNEQFF. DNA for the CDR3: TGTGCCAGCAGCGTATTTACCAGCGGACGCTACAATGAGCAGTTCTTC.

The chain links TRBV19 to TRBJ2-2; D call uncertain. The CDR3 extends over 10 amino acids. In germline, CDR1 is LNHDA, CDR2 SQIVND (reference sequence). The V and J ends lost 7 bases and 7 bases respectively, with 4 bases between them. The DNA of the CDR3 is TGTGCCAGTATCGGCGGGGAGCTGTTTTTT. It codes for CASIGGELFF.

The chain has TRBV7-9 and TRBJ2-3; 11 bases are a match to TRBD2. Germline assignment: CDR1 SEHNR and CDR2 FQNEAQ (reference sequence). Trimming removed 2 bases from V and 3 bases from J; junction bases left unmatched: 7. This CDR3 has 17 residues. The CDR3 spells CASSLFKGLAVTDTQYF. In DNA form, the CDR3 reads TGTGCCAGCAGCTTATTCAAGGGACTAGCGGTGACAGATACGCAGTATTTT. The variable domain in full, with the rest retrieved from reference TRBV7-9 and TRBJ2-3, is DTGVSQNPRHKITKRGQNVTFRCDPISEHNRLYWYRQTLGQGPEFLTYFQNEAQLEKSRLLSDRFSAERPKGSFSTLEIQRTEQGDSAMYLCASSLFKGLAVTDTQYFGPGTRLTVL.

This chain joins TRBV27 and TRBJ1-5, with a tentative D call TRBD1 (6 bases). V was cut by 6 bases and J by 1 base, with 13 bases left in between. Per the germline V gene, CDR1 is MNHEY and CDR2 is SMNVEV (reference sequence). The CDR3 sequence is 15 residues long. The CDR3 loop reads CASRYRVGSNQPQHF. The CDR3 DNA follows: TGTGCCAGCAGATACAGGGTCGGGAGCAATCAGCCCCAGCATTTT.

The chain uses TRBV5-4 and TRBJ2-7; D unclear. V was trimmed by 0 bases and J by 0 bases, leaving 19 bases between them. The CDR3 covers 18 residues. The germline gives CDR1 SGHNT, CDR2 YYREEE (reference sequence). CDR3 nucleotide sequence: TGTGCCAGCAGCTTGGCGGTTTCGGGCGACGGCCTCTCCTACGAGCAGTACTTC. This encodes CASSLAVSGDGLSYEQYF. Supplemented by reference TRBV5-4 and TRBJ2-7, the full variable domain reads ETGVTQSPTHLIKTRGQQVTLRCSSQSGHNTVSWYQQALGQGPQFIFQYYREEENGRGNFPPRFSGLQFPNYSSELNVNALELDDSALYLCASSLAVSGDGLSYEQYFGPGTRLTVT.

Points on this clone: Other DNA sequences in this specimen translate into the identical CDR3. The CDR3 DNA follows: TGTGCCATCAGTGAGTCGACTAGAGAGACCCAGTACTTC. It specifies CAISESTRETQYF. The rearrangement joins TRBV10-3 to TRBJ2-5; possibly TRBD2 for D (6 bases). In germline, CDR1 is ENHRY, CDR2 SYGVKD. V lost 0 bases and J lost 4, with 6 bases in between. The length of the CDR3 is 13 residues.

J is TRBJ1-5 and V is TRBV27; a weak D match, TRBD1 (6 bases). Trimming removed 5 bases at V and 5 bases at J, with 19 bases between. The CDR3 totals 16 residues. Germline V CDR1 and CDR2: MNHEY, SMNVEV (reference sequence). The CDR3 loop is CASSPLPYRADQPQHF. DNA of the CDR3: TGTGCCAGCAGTCCCCTCCCCTACAGGGCGGATCAGCCCCAGCATTTT.

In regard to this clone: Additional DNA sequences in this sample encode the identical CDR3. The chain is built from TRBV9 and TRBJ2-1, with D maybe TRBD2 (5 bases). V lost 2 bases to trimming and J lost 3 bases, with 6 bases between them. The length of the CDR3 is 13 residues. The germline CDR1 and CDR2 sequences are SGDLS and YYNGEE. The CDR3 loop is CASSVDYYNEQFF. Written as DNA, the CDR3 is TGTGCCAGCAGCGTCGACTACTACAATGAGCAGTTCTTC.

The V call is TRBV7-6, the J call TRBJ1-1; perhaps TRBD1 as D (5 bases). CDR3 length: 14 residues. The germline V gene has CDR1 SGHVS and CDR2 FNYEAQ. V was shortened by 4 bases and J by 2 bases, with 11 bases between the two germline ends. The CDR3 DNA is TGTGCCAGCAGCTACGTGACAGCTAACACTGAAGCTTTCTTT. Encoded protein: CASSYVTANTEAFF.

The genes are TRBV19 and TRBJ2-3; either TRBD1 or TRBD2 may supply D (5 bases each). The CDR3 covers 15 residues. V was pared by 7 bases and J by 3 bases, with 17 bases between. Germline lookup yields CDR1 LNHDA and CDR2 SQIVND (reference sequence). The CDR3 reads CASTPSRWGTDTQYF. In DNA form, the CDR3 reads TGTGCCAGTACTCCCTCCCGGTGGGGGACAGATACGCAGTATTTT.

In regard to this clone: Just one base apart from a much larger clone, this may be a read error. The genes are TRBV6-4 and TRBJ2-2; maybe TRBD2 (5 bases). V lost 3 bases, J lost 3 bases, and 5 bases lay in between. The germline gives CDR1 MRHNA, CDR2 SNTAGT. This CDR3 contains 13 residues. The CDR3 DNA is TGTGCCAGCAGTGAGAGGGACACCGGGGAGCTGTTTTTT. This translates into CASSERDTGELFF.

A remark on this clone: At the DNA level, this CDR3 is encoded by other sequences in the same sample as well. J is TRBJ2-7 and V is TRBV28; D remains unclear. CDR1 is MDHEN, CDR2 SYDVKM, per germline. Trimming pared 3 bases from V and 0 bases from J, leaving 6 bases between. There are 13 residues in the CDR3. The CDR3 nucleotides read TGTGCCAGCAGTTTTGAGCGCTCCTACGAGCAGTACTTC. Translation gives CASSFERSYEQYF.

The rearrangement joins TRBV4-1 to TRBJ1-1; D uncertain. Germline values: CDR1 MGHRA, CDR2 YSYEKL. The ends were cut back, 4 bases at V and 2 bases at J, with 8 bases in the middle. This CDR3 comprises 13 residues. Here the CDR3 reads CASSRTANTEAFF. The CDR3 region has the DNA TGCGCCAGCAGCCGAACAGCAAACACTGAAGCTTTCTTT.

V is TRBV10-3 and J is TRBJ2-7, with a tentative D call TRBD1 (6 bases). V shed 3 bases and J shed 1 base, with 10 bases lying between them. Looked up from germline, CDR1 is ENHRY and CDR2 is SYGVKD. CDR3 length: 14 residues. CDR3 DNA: TGTGCCATCAGTGATATGGACAGATCCTACGAGCAGTACTTC. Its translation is CAISDMDRSYEQYF.

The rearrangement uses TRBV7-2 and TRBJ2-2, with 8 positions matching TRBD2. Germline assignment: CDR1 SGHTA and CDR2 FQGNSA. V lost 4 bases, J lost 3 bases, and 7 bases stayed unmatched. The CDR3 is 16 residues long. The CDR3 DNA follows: TGTGCCAGCAGCTCAGGACTAGCAGCGCACACCGGGGAGCTGTTTTTT. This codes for CASSSGLAAHTGELFF.

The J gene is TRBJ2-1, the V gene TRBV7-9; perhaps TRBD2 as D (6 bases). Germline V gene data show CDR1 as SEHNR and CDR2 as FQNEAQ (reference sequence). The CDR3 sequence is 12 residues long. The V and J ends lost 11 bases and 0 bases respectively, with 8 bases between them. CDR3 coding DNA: TGTGCCTACGGGAGCTCCTACAATGAGCAGTTCTTC. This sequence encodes CAYGSSYNEQFF.

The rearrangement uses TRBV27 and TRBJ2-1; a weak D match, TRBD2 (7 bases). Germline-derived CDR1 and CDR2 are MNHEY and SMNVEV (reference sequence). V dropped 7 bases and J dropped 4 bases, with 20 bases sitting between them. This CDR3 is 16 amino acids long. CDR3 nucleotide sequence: TGTGCCAGCATCACTAAGGGGGGGTTTGATTACAATGAGCAGTTCTTC. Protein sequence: CASITKGGFDYNEQFF.

CDR3 protein: CASSAGPTYEQYF. CDR3 DNA sequence: TGTGCCAGCAGCGCGGGTCCCACCTACGAGCAGTACTTC. The rearrangement uses TRBV5-6 and TRBJ2-5, with D possibly being TRBD2 (5 bases). The J call may be mistaken, given a closer DNA end match to TRBJ2-7. This CDR3 is 13 amino acids long. Looked up from germline, CDR1 is SGHDT and CDR2 is YYEEEE.

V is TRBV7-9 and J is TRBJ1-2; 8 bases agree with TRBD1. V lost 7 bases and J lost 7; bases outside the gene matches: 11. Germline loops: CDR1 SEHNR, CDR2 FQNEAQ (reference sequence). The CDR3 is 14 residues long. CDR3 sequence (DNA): TGTGCCAGCAACGTAATCCAGGGGGCCCGTGGCTACACCTTC. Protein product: CASNVIQGARGYTF.

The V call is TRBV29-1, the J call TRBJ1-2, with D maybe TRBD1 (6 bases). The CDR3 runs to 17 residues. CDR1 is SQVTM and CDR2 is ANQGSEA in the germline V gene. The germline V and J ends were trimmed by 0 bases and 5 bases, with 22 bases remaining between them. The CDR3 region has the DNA TGCAGCGTTGAAGATCTCTGGAGGACAGTCCCGGCGTATGGCTACACCTTC. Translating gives CSVEDLWRTVPAYGYTF.

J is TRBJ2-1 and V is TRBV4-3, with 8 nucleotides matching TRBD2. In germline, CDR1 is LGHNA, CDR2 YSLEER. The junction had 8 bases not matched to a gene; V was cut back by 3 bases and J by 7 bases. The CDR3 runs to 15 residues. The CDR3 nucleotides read TGCGCCAGCAGCCACGGACTAGCCCGGGTTAATGAGCAGTTCTTC. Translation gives CASSHGLARVNEQFF.

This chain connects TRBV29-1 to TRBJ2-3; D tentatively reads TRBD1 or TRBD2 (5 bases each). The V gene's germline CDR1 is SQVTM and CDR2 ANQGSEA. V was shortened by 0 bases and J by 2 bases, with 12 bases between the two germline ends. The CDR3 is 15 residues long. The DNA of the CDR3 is TGCAGCGTTGAAGATGACCCGGGACCCACAGATACGCAGTATTTT. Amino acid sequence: CSVEDDPGPTDTQYF.

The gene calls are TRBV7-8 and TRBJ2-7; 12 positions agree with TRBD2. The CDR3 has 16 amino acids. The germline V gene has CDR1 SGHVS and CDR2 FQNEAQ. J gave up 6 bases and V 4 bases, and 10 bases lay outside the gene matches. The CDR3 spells CASSSGLAGGSFEQYF. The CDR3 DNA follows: TGTGCCAGCAGCTCGGGACTAGCGGGTGGTTCTTTCGAGCAGTACTTC.

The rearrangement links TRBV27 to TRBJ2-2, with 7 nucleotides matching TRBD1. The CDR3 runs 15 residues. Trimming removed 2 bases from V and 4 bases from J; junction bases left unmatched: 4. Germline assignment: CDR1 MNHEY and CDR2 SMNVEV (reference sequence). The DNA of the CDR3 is TGTGCCAGCAGTTTACACAGGGGCGGCACCGGGGAGCTGTTTTTT. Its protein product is CASSLHRGGTGELFF.

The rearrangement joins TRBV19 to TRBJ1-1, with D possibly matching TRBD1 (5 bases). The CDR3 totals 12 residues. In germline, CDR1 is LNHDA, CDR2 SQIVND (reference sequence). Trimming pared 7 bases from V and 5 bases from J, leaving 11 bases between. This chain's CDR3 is CASKAGWTEAFF. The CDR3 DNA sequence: TGTGCCAGTAAGGCAGGGTGGACTGAAGCTTTCTTT.

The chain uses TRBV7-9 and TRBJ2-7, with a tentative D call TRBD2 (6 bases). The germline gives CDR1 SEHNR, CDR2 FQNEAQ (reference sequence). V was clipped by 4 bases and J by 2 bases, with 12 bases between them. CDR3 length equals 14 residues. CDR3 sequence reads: CASSWGDGTYEQYF. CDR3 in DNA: TGTGCCAGCAGCTGGGGGGACGGAACCTACGAGCAGTACTTC.

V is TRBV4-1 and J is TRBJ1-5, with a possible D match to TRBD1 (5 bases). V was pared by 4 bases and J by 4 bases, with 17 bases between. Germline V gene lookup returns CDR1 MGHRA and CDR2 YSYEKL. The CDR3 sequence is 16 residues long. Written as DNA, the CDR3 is TGCGCCAGCAGCCCTAGGAGGGGCGGTCGAAATCAGCCCCAGCATTTT. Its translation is CASSPRRGGRNQPQHF.

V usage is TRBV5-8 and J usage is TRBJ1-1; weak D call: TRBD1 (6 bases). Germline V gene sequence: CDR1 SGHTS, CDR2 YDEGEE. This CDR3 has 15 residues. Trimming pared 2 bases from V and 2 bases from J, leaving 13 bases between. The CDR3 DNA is TGTGCCAGCAGCTTATTTCGAGGGGGAAACACTGAAGCTTTCTTT. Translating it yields CASSLFRGGNTEAFF.

For the CDR3, the DNA is TGCAGCGTCTACCAAGAGACCCAGTACTTC. This codes for CSVYQETQYF. The rearrangement uses TRBV29-1 and TRBJ2-5; D not resolved. Germline V lookup: CDR1 SQVTM, CDR2 ANQGSEA. The V gene lost 6 bases and the J gene lost 0 bases, with 2 bases spanning the gap. This CDR3 is 10 amino acids long.

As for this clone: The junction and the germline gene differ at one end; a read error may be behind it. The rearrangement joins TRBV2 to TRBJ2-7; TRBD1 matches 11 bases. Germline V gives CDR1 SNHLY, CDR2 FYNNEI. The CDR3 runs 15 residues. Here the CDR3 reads CASSEGQGARYEQYF. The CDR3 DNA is TGTGCCAGCAGCGAAGGACAGGGGGCGCGTTACGAGCAGTACTTC.

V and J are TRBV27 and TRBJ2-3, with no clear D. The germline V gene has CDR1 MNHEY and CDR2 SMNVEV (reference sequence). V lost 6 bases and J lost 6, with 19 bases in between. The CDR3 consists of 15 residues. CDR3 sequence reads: CASSPSVGKADTQYF. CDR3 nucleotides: TGTGCCAGCAGCCCAAGCGTAGGAAAAGCGGATACGCAGTATTTT.